This T cell receptor (beta chain) was observed in a study of T cell responses to AZD1222 COVID-19 vaccine. Germline V lookup: CDR1 SGHTA, CDR2 FQGNSA. CDR3 length equals 13 residues. Trimming took 1 base from V and 11 from J, leaving 14 bases between them. Method: immunoSEQ multiplex PCR; TCRdb's copy keeps in-frame clones and lacks some. Counted here are 100,000 to 150,000 clones, about 89% occurring once; the ten biggest clones make up less than 2%. As to this clone: Its antigen is unknown.

General study findings and limits: Sampled repertoires all dated from after the peak T cell response. Spike-specific TCR repertoires showed rising breadth and depth after two AZD1222 doses. The donors showed a predominance of white British ancestry and of females, with possible underestimation of clonal diversity.

This TCR was sampled from an adult in good health. The sequences come from peripheral blood, collected on day 0 of AZD1222 vaccination. V is TRBV7-2 and J is TRBJ1-1; no clear D gene. In nucleotides, the CDR3 is TGTGCCAGCAGCTTAGAGGACGAGTCCGTCGCTTTCTTT. Amino acid sequence: CASSLEDESVAFF.